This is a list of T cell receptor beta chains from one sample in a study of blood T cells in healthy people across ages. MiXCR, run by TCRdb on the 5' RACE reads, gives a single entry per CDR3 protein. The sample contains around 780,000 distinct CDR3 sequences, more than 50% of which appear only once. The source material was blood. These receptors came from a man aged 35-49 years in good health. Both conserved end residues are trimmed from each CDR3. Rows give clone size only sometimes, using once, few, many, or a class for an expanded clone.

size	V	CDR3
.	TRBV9	ASSVVQGPGANVLT
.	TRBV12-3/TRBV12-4	ASSSNQGDGANVLT
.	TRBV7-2	ASSHQEGRNSPLH
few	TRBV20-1	SARVRRGSQETQY
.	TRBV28	ASTAVGGQY
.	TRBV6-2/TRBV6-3	ASSYSGAASTDTQY
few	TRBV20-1	SAREGWSRVDEQY
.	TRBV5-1	ASSYLPQQGAGNEKLF
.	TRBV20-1	SATAGTSGGTGQETQY
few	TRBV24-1	ATSDSNLAGTDTQY
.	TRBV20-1	SATGTRGALAGELF
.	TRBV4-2	ASSQASGNEQF
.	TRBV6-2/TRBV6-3	ASSYSIVLRTRSTDTQY
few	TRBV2	AYKSQGISNEQF
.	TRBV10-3	AISASVNTEAF